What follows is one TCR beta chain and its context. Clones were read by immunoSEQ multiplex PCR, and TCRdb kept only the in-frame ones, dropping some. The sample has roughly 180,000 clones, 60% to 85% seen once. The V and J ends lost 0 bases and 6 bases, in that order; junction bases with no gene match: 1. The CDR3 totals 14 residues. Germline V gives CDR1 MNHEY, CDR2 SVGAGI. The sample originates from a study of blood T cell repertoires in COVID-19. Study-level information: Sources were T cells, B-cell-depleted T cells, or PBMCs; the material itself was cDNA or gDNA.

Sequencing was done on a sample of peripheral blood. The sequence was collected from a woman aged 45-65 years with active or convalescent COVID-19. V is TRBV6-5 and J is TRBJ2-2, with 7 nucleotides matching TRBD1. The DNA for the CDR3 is TGTGCCAGCAGTTACTCTCAGGGGGCCGGGGAGCTGTTTTTT. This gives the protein CASSYSQGAGELFF.